Listed below are T cell receptor beta chains from one sample, sequenced in a study of control samples from healthy donors and cancer patients. Repertoires were generated with immunoSEQ multiplex PCR, while TCRdb's copy carries only in-frame clones and drops some. In the table there are around 57,000 clones, around 93% of which are singletons. Sequences were obtained from PBMCs. The receptors here all came from a man aged 25-45 years with colorectal cancer. The conserved cysteine and the conserved F or W are not part of the CDR3 here. Each record gives: J gene, V gene, CDR3 protein.

J: TRBJ1-2
V: TRBV9
CDR3: ASSADRGQNGYT

J: TRBJ1-1
V: TRBV5-5
CDR3: ASTLYSSNTEAF

J: TRBJ1-6
V: TRBV6-6
CDR3: ASRPPDREASPLH

J: TRBJ1-5
V: TRBV4-3
CDR3: ASSQDRAGGQPQH

J: TRBJ2-2
V: TRBV5-1
CDR3: ASSLAGTTGELF

J: TRBJ1-3
V: TRBV30
CDR3: AWSATPIGNTIY

J: TRBJ1-2
V: TRBV19
CDR3: ASREGLRQDYGYT

J: TRBJ2-1
V: TRBV11-3
CDR3: ASSLAGVSYNEQF

J: TRBJ1-4
V: TRBV4-3
CDR3: ASSQDMPGRAGANEKLF

J: TRBJ2-5
V: TRBV6-5
CDR3: ASSWGPYQETQY

J: TRBJ2-7
V: TRBV7-2
CDR3: ASRPGGLTYEQY

J: TRBJ2-3
V: TRBV5-6
CDR3: ASSLAYGGADTQY

J: TRBJ1-2
V: TRBV5-1
CDR3: ASSPDRVGYT

J: TRBJ2-2
V: TRBV10-3
CDR3: AISLVTGELF

J: TRBJ2-5
V: TRBV2
CDR3: ASRDRQETQY

J: TRBJ2-5
V: TRBV6-2/TRBV6-3
CDR3: ASSYFEETQY

J: TRBJ1-1
V: TRBV6-5
CDR3: ASSQQDGRTEAF

J: TRBJ2-6
V: TRBV20-1
CDR3: SASSSSGANVLT

J: TRBJ2-7
V: TRBV5-4
CDR3: ASSETFSIPEQY

J: TRBJ1-1
V: TRBV6-5
CDR3: ASIRDPSATEAF

J: TRBJ2-2
V: TRBV5-6
CDR3: VSSSLWGQAGELF

J: TRBJ2-2
V: TRBV21-1
CDR3: ASSAPSGQINTGELF

J: TRBJ1-1
V: TRBV30
CDR3: AGFDRGNEAF

J: TRBJ2-2
V: TRBV5-6
CDR3: ASTRRTGYTGELF

J: TRBJ2-2
V: TRBV30
CDR3: AWRRIGTGELF

J: TRBJ1-6
V: TRBV30
CDR3: AWSVGQPNSPLH

J: TRBJ1-5
V: TRBV2
CDR3: ASSSGPNENQPQH

J: TRBJ2-3
V: TRBV6-2/TRBV6-3
CDR3: ASSYSNSGGFTDTQY

J: TRBJ2-2
V: TRBV7-9
CDR3: ASSSPGGLTGELF

J: TRBJ2-7
V: TRBV6-2/TRBV6-3
CDR3: ASSFLDYEQY

J: TRBJ1-4
V: TRBV20-1
CDR3: SASAAGDEKLF

J: TRBJ1-4
V: TRBV12-3/TRBV12-4
CDR3: ASNLDRGEKLF

J: .
V: TRBV4-1
CDR3: ASSRQEAQETQY

J: TRBJ1-1
V: TRBV5-1
CDR3: ASSSKDRVFNTEAF

J: TRBJ2-2
V: TRBV2
CDR3: ASSGTANTGELF

J: TRBJ2-2
V: TRBV4-3
CDR3: ASSQDPPSQAEGPAGTGELF

J: TRBJ2-5
V: TRBV7-9
CDR3: ASSPQTGDTQY

J: TRBJ2-3
V: TRBV19
CDR3: ASSIGRRGDTQY

J: TRBJ2-7
V: TRBV3-1/TRBV3-2
CDR3: ASSPQRGGRFEQY

J: TRBJ2-2
V: TRBV5-1
CDR3: ASSHSRSQGSTGELF

J: TRBJ1-2
V: TRBV7-8
CDR3: ASFQTGEYGYT

J: TRBJ2-5
V: TRBV7-9
CDR3: ASSLVGAPHQETQY

J: TRBJ1-5
V: TRBV6-1
CDR3: ASSEEGFNQPQH

J: TRBJ2-7
V: TRBV4-2
CDR3: ASSPILAVSYEQY

J: TRBJ1-4
V: TRBV20-1
CDR3: SARPGEKLF

J: TRBJ1-2
V: TRBV11-2
CDR3: ASSLSRKANYGYT

J: TRBJ1-1
V: TRBV11-2
CDR3: ASSLDPNTEAF

J: TRBJ2-1
V: TRBV5-4
CDR3: ASSWGGVSSYNEQF

J: TRBJ1-2
V: TRBV12-3/TRBV12-4
CDR3: ASSPGEWYGYT

J: TRBJ2-2
V: TRBV7-6
CDR3: ASSITSATGTGELF

J: TRBJ2-1
V: TRBV5-1
CDR3: ASSVTSGGLDEQF

J: TRBJ2-3
V: TRBV5-4
CDR3: ASSLVSLPNTQY

J: TRBJ1-1
V: TRBV5-1
CDR3: ASSLAGQGSAEAF

J: TRBJ2-2
V: TRBV29-1
CDR3: SVDMGTGELF